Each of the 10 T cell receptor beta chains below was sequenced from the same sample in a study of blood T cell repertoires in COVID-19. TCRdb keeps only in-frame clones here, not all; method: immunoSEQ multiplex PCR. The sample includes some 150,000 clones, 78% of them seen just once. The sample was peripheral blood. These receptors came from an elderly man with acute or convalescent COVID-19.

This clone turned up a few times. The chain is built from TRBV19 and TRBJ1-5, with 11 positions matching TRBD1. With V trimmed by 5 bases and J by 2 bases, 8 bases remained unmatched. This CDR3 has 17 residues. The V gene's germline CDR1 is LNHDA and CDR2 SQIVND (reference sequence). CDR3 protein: CASSPGQGALGNQPQHF. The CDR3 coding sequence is TGTGCCAGTAGTCCCGGACAGGGGGCATTGGGCAATCAGCCCCAGCATTTT.

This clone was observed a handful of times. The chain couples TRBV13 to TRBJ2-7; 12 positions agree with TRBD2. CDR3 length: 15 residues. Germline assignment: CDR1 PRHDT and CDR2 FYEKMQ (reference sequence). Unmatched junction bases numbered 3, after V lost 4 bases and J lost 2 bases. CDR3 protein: CASSSRLAGAYEQYF. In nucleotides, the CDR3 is TGTGCCAGCAGCTCCCGACTAGCGGGAGCCTACGAGCAGTACTTC.

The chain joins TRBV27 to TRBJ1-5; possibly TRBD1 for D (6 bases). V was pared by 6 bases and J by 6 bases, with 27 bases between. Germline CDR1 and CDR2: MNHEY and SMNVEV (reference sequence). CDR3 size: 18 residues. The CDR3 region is CASSIGWAGDGRTQPQHF. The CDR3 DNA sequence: TGTGCCAGCAGCATTGGGTGGGCAGGGGACGGCAGGACTCAGCCCCAGCATTTT.

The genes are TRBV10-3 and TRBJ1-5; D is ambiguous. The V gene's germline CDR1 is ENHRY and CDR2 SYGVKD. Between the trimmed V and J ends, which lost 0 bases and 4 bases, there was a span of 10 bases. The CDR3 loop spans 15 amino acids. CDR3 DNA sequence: TGTGCCATCAGTGAGTCGCCGGTCGGGAATCAGCCCCAGCATTTT. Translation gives CAISESPVGNQPQHF.

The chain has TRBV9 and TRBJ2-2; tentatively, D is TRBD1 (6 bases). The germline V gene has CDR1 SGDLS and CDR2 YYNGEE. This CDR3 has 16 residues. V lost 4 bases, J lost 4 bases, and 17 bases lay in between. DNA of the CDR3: TGTGCCAGCAGCCCCTCGTCCGGGACAAGCACCGGGGAGCTGTTTTTT. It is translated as CASSPSSGTSTGELFF. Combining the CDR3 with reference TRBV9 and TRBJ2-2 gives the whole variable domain DSGVTQTPKHLITATGQRVTLRCSPRSGDLSVYWYQQSLDQGLQFLIQYYNGEERAKGNILERFSAQQFPDLHSELNLSSLELGDSALYFCASSPSSGTSTGELFFGEGSRLTVL.

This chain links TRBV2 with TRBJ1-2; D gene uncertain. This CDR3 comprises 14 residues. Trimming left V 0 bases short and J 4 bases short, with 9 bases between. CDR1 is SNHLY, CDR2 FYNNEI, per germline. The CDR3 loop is CASSEARGFYGYTF. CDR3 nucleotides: TGTGCCAGCAGTGAAGCGCGAGGGTTCTATGGCTACACCTTC.

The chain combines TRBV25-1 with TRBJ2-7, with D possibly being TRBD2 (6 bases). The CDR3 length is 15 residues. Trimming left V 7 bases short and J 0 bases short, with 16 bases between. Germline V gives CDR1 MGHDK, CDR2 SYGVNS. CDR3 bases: TGTGCCAGCAACCGAGGACACGGGAGCTCCTACGAGCAGTACTTC. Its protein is CASNRGHGSSYEQYF.

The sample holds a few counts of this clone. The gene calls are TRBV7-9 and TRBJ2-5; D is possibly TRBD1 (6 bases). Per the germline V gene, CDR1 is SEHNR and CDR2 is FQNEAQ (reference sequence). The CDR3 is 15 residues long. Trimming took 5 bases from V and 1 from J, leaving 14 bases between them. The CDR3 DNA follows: TGTGCCAGCAGCCCGGGCAACAGGGCCCAAGAGACCCAGTACTTC. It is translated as CASSPGNRAQETQYF. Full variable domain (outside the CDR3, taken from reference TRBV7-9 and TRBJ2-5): DTGVSQNPRHKITKRGQNVTFRCDPISEHNRLYWYRQTLGQGPEFLTYFQNEAQLEKSRLLSDRFSAERPKGSFSTLEIQRTEQGDSAMYLCASSPGNRAQETQYFGPGTRLLVL.

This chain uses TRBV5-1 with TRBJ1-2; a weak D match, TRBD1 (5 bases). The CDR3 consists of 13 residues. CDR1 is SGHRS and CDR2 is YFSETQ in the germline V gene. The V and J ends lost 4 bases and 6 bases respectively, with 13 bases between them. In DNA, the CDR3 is TGCGCCAGCAGCACCGGACAACTTGATGGCTACACCTTC. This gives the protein CASSTGQLDGYTF.

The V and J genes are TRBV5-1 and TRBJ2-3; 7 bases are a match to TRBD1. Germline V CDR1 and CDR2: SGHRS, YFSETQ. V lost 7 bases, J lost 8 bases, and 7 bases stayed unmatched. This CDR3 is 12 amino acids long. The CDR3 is CASETGFGTQYF. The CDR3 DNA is TGCGCCAGCGAGACAGGGTTTGGTACGCAGTATTTT.